This TCR beta chain was obtained from a study of blood T cell repertoires in COVID-19. Produced via immunoSEQ multiplex PCR; TCRdb's table is partial and in-frame only. The repertoire consists of about 120,000 clones, with over 75% occurring once and the leading ten covering about 1.6%. Germline V gives CDR1 MGHRA, CDR2 YSYEKL. The CDR3 loop spans 15 amino acids. The V gene lost 2 bases and the J gene lost 4 bases, with 12 bases spanning the gap. Sequencing input: peripheral blood. This clonotype was sampled from a man aged 50-60 years with acute or convalescent COVID-19. The chain couples TRBV4-1 to TRBJ1-5; D uncertain. The CDR3 sequence: CASSQQLSVNQPQHF. The CDR3, as DNA: TGCGCCAGCAGCCAACAGCTTAGCGTTAATCAGCCCCAGCATTTT.